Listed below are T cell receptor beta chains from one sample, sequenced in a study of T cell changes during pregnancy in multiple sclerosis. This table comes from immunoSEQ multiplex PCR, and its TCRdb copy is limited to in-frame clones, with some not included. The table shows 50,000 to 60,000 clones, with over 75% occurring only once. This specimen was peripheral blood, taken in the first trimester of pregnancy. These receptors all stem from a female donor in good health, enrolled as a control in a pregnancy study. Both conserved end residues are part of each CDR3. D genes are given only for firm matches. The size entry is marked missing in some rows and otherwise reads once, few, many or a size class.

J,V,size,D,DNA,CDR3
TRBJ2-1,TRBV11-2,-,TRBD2,TGTGCCAGCAGCCCTACAGTTAGCGGGAGTTTCAACAATGAGCAGTTCTTC,CASSPTVSGSFNNEQFF
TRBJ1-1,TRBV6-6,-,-,TGTGCCATCAGTGATGGGGGGGCGGCTGAAGCTTTCTTT,CAISDGGAAEAFF
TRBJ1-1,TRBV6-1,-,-,-,CASILAVGEAFF
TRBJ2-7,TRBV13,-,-,TGTGCCAGCAGCTTAGCGGCCTACGAGCAGTACTTC,CASSLAAYEQYF
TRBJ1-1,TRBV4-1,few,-,TGCGCCAGCAGCCAGGTCCCTATCATCAGAGGCGGGAACACTGAAGCTTTCTTT,CASSQVPIIRGGNTEAFF
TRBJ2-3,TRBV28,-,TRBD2,TGTGCCAGCAGTCGGACTAGCTCGAGGACAGATACGCAGTATTTT,CASSRTSSRTDTQYF
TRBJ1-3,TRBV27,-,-,TGTGCCAGCAGTCCTCGTAGCTCGGTGTCCGGAAACACCATATATTTT,CASSPRSSVSGNTIYF
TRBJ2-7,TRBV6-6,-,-,TGTGCCAGCAGGCCCAGCGGCTACGAGCAGTACTTC,CASRPSGYEQYF
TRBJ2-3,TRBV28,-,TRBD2,TGTGCCAGCACTTACAGAGCGGGATTGGCAGATACGCAGTATTTT,CASTYRAGLADTQYF
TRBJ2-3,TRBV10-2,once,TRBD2,TGCGCCAGCTCATACGTAGCGGGGGAAGAAGATACGCAGTATTTT,CASSYVAGEEDTQYF
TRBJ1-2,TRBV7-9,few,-,TGTGCCAGCAGCTTCGGCGCCACTCAGGGCGTGGGTGGCTACACCTTC,CASSFGATQGVGGYTF
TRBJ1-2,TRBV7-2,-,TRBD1,TGTGCCAGCAGCATCGACAGGGGAGCTAACTATGGCTACACCTTC,CASSIDRGANYGYTF
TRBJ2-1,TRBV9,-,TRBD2,TGTGCCAGCAGGGTTAGCGGGAGCTCCTACAATGAGCAGTTCTTC,CASRVSGSSYNEQFF
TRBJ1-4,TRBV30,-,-,TGTGCCGGAGCCGCAACTAATGAAAAACTGTTTTTT,CAGAATNEKLFF
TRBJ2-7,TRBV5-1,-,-,TGCGCCAGCAGACGGTCAGCGGCCTCCCCCTCCGAGCAGTACTTC,CASRRSAASPSEQYF
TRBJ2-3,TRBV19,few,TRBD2,TGTGCCAGTAGTATGCCTAGCGGGGAAGGTAAAGATACGCAGTATTTT,CASSMPSGEGKDTQYF
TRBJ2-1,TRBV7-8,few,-,TGTGCCAGCAGCTGGAGTATATACAATGAGCAGTTCTTC,CASSWSIYNEQFF
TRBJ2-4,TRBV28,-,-,TGTGCCAGCAGTGCCGGGGACACGCCAGCCAAAAACATTCAGTACTTC,CASSAGDTPAKNIQYF
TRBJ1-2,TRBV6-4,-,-,TGTGCCAGCAGTGCTGACACTTATGGCTACACCTTC,CASSADTYGYTF
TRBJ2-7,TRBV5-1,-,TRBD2,TGCGCCAGCAGCCAGCCCGGGACTAGCGGGGGATACGAGCAGTACTTC,CASSQPGTSGGYEQYF
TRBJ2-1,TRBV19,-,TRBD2,TGTGCCAGTAGTCCGTCTAGCGGGGGGGCTTACAATGAGCAGTTCTTC,CASSPSSGGAYNEQFF
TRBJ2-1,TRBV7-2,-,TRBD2,TGTGCCAGCAGCATGAGCGGGAGAGACTACAATGAGCAGTTCTTC,CASSMSGRDYNEQFF
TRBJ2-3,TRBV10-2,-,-,TGCGCCAGCAGTGATCGCCAGGGGAGCACAGATACGCAGTATTTT,CASSDRQGSTDTQYF
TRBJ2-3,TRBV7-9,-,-,TGTGCCAGCAGCTTAGAAGCGCGCCGCACAGATACGCAGTATTTT,CASSLEARRTDTQYF
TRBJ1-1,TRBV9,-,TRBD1,TGTGCCAGCAGCAGATCCGGGACAGGACGGAACACTGAAGCTTTCTTT,CASSRSGTGRNTEAFF
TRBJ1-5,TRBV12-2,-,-,TGTGCAAGTCGCTTACCGAGACAGCATAGCAATCAGCCCCAGCATTTT,CASRLPRQHSNQPQHF
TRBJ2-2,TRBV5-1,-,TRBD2,TGCGCCAGCAGCTCTTTAGCGGGAGTAAGCACCGGGGAGCTGTTTTTT,CASSSLAGVSTGELFF
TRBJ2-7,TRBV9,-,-,TGTGCCAGCAGCGTAGAAGGGGCCCGAGAATACGAGCAGTACTTC,CASSVEGAREYEQYF
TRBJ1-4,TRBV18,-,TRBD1,TGTGCCAGCTCAAGGGACAGGGAGACTGGAAAACTGTTTTTT,CASSRDRETGKLFF
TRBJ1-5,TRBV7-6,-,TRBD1,TGTGCCAGCAGCTATGGGACAGGGGGTCAGCCCCAGCATTTT,CASSYGTGGQPQHF
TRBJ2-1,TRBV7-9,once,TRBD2,TGTGCCAGCAGCCGGGGACTAGCGGCCGGTTCCTACAATGAGCAGTTCTTC,CASSRGLAAGSYNEQFF
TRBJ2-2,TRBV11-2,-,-,TGTGCCAGCAGCTTAGTTGGAGGGTGGGGCACCGGGGAGCTGTTTTTT,CASSLVGGWGTGELFF
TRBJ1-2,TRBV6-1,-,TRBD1,TGTGCCAGCAGTGAAGCCCCGGACAGGGCCAATGGCTACACCTTC,CASSEAPDRANGYTF
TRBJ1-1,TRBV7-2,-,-,TGTGCCAGCAGCTTAGCGGGTCGGAGGTCCACTGAAGCTTTCTTT,CASSLAGRRSTEAFF
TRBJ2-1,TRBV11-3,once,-,TGTGCCAGCAGTGGGGGCGGGGGCCTCTCCTACAATGAGCAGTTCTTC,CASSGGGGLSYNEQFF
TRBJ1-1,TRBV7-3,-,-,TGTGCCAGCAGCTCCCAGGGTGGGACTGAAGCTTTCTTT,CASSSQGGTEAFF
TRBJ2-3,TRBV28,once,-,TGTGCCAGCAGTTTAGGGGCGGGACCCACAGATACGCAGTATTTT,CASSLGAGPTDTQYF
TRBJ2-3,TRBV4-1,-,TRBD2,TGCGCCAGCAGCCAAGGACTAGCGGGAGGGATGGGTTCCACAGATACGCAGTATTTT,CASSQGLAGGMGSTDTQYF
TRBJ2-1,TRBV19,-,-,TGTGCCAGTAGTACACTACTAGGGGAGCAGTTCTTC,CASSTLLGEQFF
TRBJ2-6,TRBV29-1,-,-,TGCAGCGCCCGGGGGACAGACAGCTCTGGGGCCAACGTCCTGACTTTC,CSARGTDSSGANVLTF
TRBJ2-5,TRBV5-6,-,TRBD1,TGTGCCAGCAGATCTGGACAGGGTCAGGAGACCCAGTACTTC,CASRSGQGQETQYF
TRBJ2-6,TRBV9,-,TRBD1,TGTGCCAGCGCCCCCTGGACAGGCACATCTGGGGCCAACGTCCTGACTTTC,CASAPWTGTSGANVLTF
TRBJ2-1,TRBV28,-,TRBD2,TGTGCCAGCAGTAAACTAGCGGGAAGCTCCTACAATGAGCAGTTCTTC,CASSKLAGSSYNEQFF
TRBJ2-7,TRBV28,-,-,TGTGCCAGCAGTTTATTGGCAGGGTGGAACGACGAGCAGTACTTC,CASSLLAGWNDEQYF
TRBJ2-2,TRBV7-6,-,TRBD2,TGTGCCAGCAGCTTAGTTCTAGCGGGAGGTACCGGGGAGCTGTTTTTT,CASSLVLAGGTGELFF
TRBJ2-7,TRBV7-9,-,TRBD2,TGTGCCAGCAGCTTTTTACTAGCGGGATCCTACGAGCAGTACTTC,CASSFLLAGSYEQYF
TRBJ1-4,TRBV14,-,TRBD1,TGTGCCAGCAGCCTAATGACAGGGGCGAATAATGAAAAACTGTTTTTT,CASSLMTGANNEKLFF
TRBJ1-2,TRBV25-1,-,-,TGTGCCAGCAGTGAATACAGGAACACCTATGGCTACACCTTC,CASSEYRNTYGYTF
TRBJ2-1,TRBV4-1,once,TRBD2,TGCGCCAGCAGCCCCCGATGGTCCCAGACTAGCGCTTACAATGAGCAGTTCTTC,CASSPRWSQTSAYNEQFF
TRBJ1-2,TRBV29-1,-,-,TGCAGCGTTGACTCGGGGGGCCAGGGCTACACCTTC,CSVDSGGQGYTF
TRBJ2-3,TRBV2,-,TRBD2,TGTGCCAGCAGTGGGCGGGGACTAGCGGGAGCGGCCGGCGGCACAGATACGCAGTATTTT,CASSGRGLAGAAGGTDTQYF
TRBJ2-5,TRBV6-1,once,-,TGTGCCAGCGGACGGGGAGAGACCCAGTACTTC,CASGRGETQYF
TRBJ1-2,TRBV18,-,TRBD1,TGTGCCAGCTCACCATTGCCGTGGGGGACAGGCGGTAACTATGGCTACACCTTC,CASSPLPWGTGGNYGYTF
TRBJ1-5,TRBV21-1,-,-,TGTGCCAGCAGCAAAGGGCGGGGGGCGTGGTATGGACAGGTTGGTCATCAGCCCCAGCATTTT,CASSKGRGAWYGQVGHQPQHF